Below, 8 T cell receptor beta chains from the same sample are listed, as sequenced in a study of T cell responses to AZD1222 COVID-19 vaccine. Profiling relied on immunoSEQ multiplex PCR, and the TCRdb table lists in-frame clones only, not all of them. Among over 130,000 clones listed, 88% were seen once. The sequencing here drew on peripheral blood, taken 28 days after the second AZD1222 dose. The receptor set was obtained from an adult who received the AZD1222 COVID-19 vaccine.

The chain combines TRBV19 with TRBJ2-7; the D gene is possibly TRBD2 (5 bases). V shed 7 bases and J shed 8 bases, with 18 bases lying between them. Germline V lookup: CDR1 LNHDA, CDR2 SQIVND (reference sequence). This CDR3 comprises 13 residues. For the CDR3, the DNA is TGTGCCAGTACCAGCGGAGCCCAGTTCAAGCAGTACTTC. Protein product: CASTSGAQFKQYF.

This clone was observed a single time. V gene TRBV6-5 combines with J gene TRBJ1-2; 10 positions match TRBD1. Per the germline V gene, CDR1 is MNHEY and CDR2 is SVGAGI. With V trimmed by 6 bases and J by 8 bases, 6 bases remained unmatched. The CDR3 has 13 residues. The CDR3 bases are TGTGCCAGCAGGGTGGACAGGGGGAACGGCTACACCTTC. Protein: CASRVDRGNGYTF.

This clone was recorded a few times. The chain carries TRBV18 and TRBJ1-2; TRBD1 agrees at 10 bases. Looked up from germline, CDR1 is KGHSH and CDR2 is LQKENI. V was clipped by 5 bases and J by 8 bases; unmatched bases: 11. This CDR3 spans 15 amino acids. The CDR3 loop is CASSDTTGGVGGYTF. The CDR3 coding sequence is TGTGCCAGCTCAGATACGACAGGGGGCGTCGGAGGCTACACCTTC.

This clone was seen just once. This chain joins TRBV29-1 and TRBJ1-2; possible D gene TRBD1, 6 bases. The V end lost 1 base, the J end lost 6 bases, and 15 bases lay between the germline ends. Germline values: CDR1 SQVTM, CDR2 ANQGSEA. The CDR3 loop spans 14 amino acids. The CDR3 region is CSVEGGVQGDGYTF. In DNA, the CDR3 is TGCAGCGTTGAAGGGGGGGTACAGGGCGATGGCTACACCTTC.

The J gene is TRBJ1-2, the V gene TRBV29-1; D might be TRBD1 (5 bases). V lost 3 bases and J 7 bases, leaving 9 bases between the germline ends. The CDR3 runs 11 residues. Germline lookup yields CDR1 SQVTM and CDR2 ANQGSEA. The CDR3, as DNA: TGCAGCGTTGATAACGGGGGTGGCTACACCTTC. This sequence encodes CSVDNGGGYTF.

This clone has only a few counts. The same CDR3 also results from other DNA sequences found in this sample. This chain joins TRBV18 and TRBJ2-5; D not certain. Germline lookup yields CDR1 KGHSH and CDR2 LQKENI. The CDR3 extends over 11 amino acids. V lost 3 bases to trimming and J lost 5 bases, with 4 bases between them. CDR3 nucleotide sequence: TGTGCCAGCTCACCGGAGGAGACCCAGTACTTC. It encodes CASSPEETQYF.

Points on this clone: A read error may produce the germline difference seen at one junction end. The chain joins TRBV4-3 to TRBJ1-5; a possible D gene is TRBD1 (6 bases). The CDR3 length is 16 residues. The germline CDR1 and CDR2 sequences are LGHNA and YSLEER. This CDR3 is CASSQDGAGGKQPQHF. The CDR3 nucleotides are TGCGCCAGCAGCCAAGATGGGGCGGGGGGCAAGCAGCCCCAGCATTTT.

The chain joins TRBV6-2 or TRBV6-3 to TRBJ1-6; the D gene is possibly TRBD1 (6 bases). Germline CDR1 is MNHEY and CDR2 is SVGEGT. V shed 5 bases and J shed 10 bases, with 12 bases lying between them. The CDR3 extends over 13 amino acids. The CDR3 DNA is TGTGCCAGCAGTCACCGTACAGGGTCACCCCTCCACTTT. Its protein is CASSHRTGSPLHF.